The entry below describes one T cell receptor (beta chain). Its antigen is not known. TCRdb's table, derived via immunoSEQ multiplex PCR, lists solely in-frame clones and lacks some. The repertoire consists of 95,000 to 100,000 clones, with more than 85% occurring once and the leading ten covering 15% to 20%. The CDR3 sequence is 14 residues long. The V gene's germline CDR1 is SGHRS and CDR2 YFSETQ. V lost 3 bases, J lost 4 bases, and 13 bases lay in between. This sample was taken from a study of T cell responses to AZD1222 COVID-19 vaccine. Study-wide points: Clonal diversity was possibly underestimated, and the donors were mostly white British, with more females.

This clonotype was sampled from an adult in good health. J is TRBJ2-5 and V is TRBV5-1; either TRBD1 or TRBD2 may supply D (7 bases each). The source was peripheral blood, collected on day 0 of AZD1222 vaccination. The CDR3 nucleotides read TGCGCCAGCAGCTCCCAGGGGGGGCGAGAGACCCAGTACTTC. The encoded protein is CASSSQGGRETQYF.